The rows below give T cell receptor beta chains drawn from one sample of a study of CD8+ T cells in alopecia areata. Sequenced by immunoSEQ multiplex PCR; TCRdb stores in-frame clones only, minus some. Among about 110,000 clones listed, around 59% were seen once. The specimen sequenced was CD8+ T cells sorted from blood. These receptors originate from a human donor in good health. Each CDR3 is given with its conserved first and last residue. A D gene is named only where the DNA matches it firmly. Some rows have no size entry. The others give once, few or many, or a class for an expanded clone.

d_gene: -; v_gene: TRBV30; abundance: once; j_gene: TRBJ2-1; CDR3nt: TGTGCCTCAAGGGCTAGCTCCTACAATGAGCAGTTCTTC; CDR3aa: CASRASSYNEQFF
d_gene: -; v_gene: TRBV5-4; abundance: -; j_gene: TRBJ1-1; CDR3nt: TGTGCCAGCAGCTTGGGCCCGGGACTTATGAACACTGAAGCTTTCTTT; CDR3aa: CASSLGPGLMNTEAFF
d_gene: TRBD1; v_gene: TRBV27; abundance: -; j_gene: TRBJ2-7; CDR3nt: TGTGCCAGCAGCCCCGGGACGACAGGGGCCTCCGAGCAGTACTTC; CDR3aa: CASSPGTTGASEQYF
d_gene: TRBD1; v_gene: TRBV7-8; abundance: -; j_gene: TRBJ2-1; CDR3nt: TGTGCCAGCGGCAGAGAGGGGGCCCTGCTCAATGAGCAGTTCTTC; CDR3aa: CASGREGALLNEQFF
d_gene: TRBD1; v_gene: TRBV9; abundance: once; j_gene: TRBJ2-3; CDR3nt: TGTGCCAGCAGCCCCGGGACAGCTAGCACAGATACGCAGTATTTT; CDR3aa: CASSPGTASTDTQYF
d_gene: -; v_gene: TRBV13; abundance: -; j_gene: TRBJ1-2; CDR3nt: TGTGCCAGCAGCGGGATCCAGGGTGGCTATGGCTACACCTTC; CDR3aa: CASSGIQGGYGYTF
d_gene: -; v_gene: TRBV5-4; abundance: -; j_gene: TRBJ1-1; CDR3nt: TGTGCCAGCAGCTTGGAACGTACTGAAGCTTTCTTT; CDR3aa: CASSLERTEAFF
d_gene: -; v_gene: TRBV13; abundance: once; j_gene: TRBJ1-1; CDR3nt: TGTGCCAGCAGCTCGCCCGGGGGGCAGCCGATGAACACTGAAGCTTTCTTT; CDR3aa: CASSSPGGQPMNTEAFF
d_gene: -; v_gene: TRBV9; abundance: -; j_gene: TRBJ2-2; CDR3nt: TGTGCCAGCAGCGTAGTGGTCGGGGAGCTGTTTTTT; CDR3aa: CASSVVVGELFF
d_gene: TRBD2; v_gene: TRBV29-1; abundance: -; j_gene: TRBJ2-7; CDR3nt: TGCAGCGCCACCGGGACTAGCGGGTACGAGCAGTACTTC; CDR3aa: CSATGTSGYEQYF
d_gene: -; v_gene: TRBV7-6; abundance: -; j_gene: TRBJ2-3; CDR3nt: TGTGCCAGCAGCGATCACCCCGGACCGGGGACAGATACGCAGTATTTT; CDR3aa: CASSDHPGPGTDTQYF
d_gene: -; v_gene: TRBV13; abundance: few; j_gene: TRBJ2-3; CDR3nt: TGTGCCACAGGGACCACAGATACGCAGTATTTT; CDR3aa: CATGTTDTQYF
d_gene: -; v_gene: TRBV6-6; abundance: few; j_gene: TRBJ1-3; CDR3nt: TGTGCCAGCAGTTACGACTGGCTCGGAAACACCATATATTTT; CDR3aa: CASSYDWLGNTIYF
d_gene: -; v_gene: TRBV5-1; abundance: -; j_gene: TRBJ2-3; CDR3nt: TGCGCCAGCAGCTTCCAAGGATTATTCTACACAGATACGCAGTATTTT; CDR3aa: CASSFQGLFYTDTQYF
d_gene: -; v_gene: TRBV6-5; abundance: -; j_gene: TRBJ2-5; CDR3nt: TGTGCCAGCACCGAAATCGGATTACGGGGGGAGACCCAGTACTTC; CDR3aa: CASTEIGLRGETQYF
d_gene: -; v_gene: TRBV5-6; abundance: few; j_gene: TRBJ2-2; CDR3nt: TGTGCCAGCAGCTTCGGGAGTCTCGGGGAGCTGTTTTTT; CDR3aa: CASSFGSLGELFF
d_gene: TRBD1; v_gene: TRBV5-1; abundance: -; j_gene: TRBJ2-2; CDR3nt: TGCGCCAGCACCTGGACAGGGCCCACCGGGGAGCTGTTTTTT; CDR3aa: CASTWTGPTGELFF
d_gene: -; v_gene: TRBV7-9; abundance: -; j_gene: TRBJ2-5; CDR3nt: TGTGCCAGCAGCTCACTCCGGGGGCAAGAGACCCAGTACTTC; CDR3aa: CASSSLRGQETQYF
d_gene: TRBD2; v_gene: TRBV29-1; abundance: few; j_gene: TRBJ2-5; CDR3nt: TGCAGCGTTGAAGGTCTAGCGGGGGGCCGGGGGACCCAGTACTTC; CDR3aa: CSVEGLAGGRGTQYF
d_gene: -; v_gene: TRBV30; abundance: -; j_gene: TRBJ2-5; CDR3nt: TGTGCCTGGAGTGGAGGGGAGACCCAGTACTTC; CDR3aa: CAWSGGETQYF